This T cell receptor beta chain is drawn from a study of OX40 agonist ivuxolimab in advanced cancers. Overall study context: Dose-escalation subjects each had hepatocellular carcinoma, melanoma, renal cell or head and neck cancer.

Deletions cut 4 bases from V and 3 bases from J, with 8 bases between. The CDR3 length is 13 residues. The germline gives CDR1 LGHNA, CDR2 YNFKEQ. Clones were read by immunoSEQ multiplex PCR, and TCRdb kept only the in-frame ones, dropping some. The data hold some 70,000 clones, with around 82% observed a single time. Findings and caveats of the study: Low normalized clonal expansion also occurred in some nonresponding patients. Not determined was the antigen specificity of the expanded peripheral T cells. Among the lowest peripheral clonal expansion occurred in 0.1-3.0 mg/kg partial responders.

As regards this clone: Its antigen is not known. A far larger clone is only one base removed, so a read error is likely.

The sample was CD4+ or CD8+ T cells sorted from blood, taken in a trial of the OX40 agonist ivuxolimab. This TCR came from an adult with an advanced solid tumor such as melanoma, head and neck, liver or kidney cancer. The chain joins TRBV4-2 to TRBJ2-3, with D hard to call. The CDR3 loop is CASSLTWTDTQYF. The CDR3 bases are TGTGCCAGCAGCCTCACGTGGACAGATACGCAGTATTTT.